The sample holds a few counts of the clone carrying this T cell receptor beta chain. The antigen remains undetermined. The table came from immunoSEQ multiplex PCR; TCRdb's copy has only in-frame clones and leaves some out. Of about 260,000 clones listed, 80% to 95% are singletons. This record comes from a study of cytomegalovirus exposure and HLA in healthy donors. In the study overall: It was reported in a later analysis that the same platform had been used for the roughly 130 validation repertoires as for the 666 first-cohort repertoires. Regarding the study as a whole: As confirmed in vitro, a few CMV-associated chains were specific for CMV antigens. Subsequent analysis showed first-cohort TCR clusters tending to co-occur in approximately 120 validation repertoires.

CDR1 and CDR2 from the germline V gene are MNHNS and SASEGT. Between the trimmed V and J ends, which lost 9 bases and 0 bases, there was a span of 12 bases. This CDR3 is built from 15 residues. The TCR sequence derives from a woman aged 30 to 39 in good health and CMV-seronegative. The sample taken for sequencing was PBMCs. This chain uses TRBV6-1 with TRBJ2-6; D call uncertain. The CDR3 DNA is TGTGCCAGATTGGACGGGCTCTCTGGGGCCAACGTCCTGACTTTC. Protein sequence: CARLDGLSGANVLTF.